This TCR beta chain was recovered during a study of blood T cell repertoires in COVID-19. The overall study: The study drew acute and convalescent COVID-19 samples from the United States, Italy and Spain. PBMCs, B-cell-depleted T cells, or T cells provided the cDNA or gDNA that made up the material.

This table comes from immunoSEQ multiplex PCR, and its TCRdb copy is limited to in-frame clones, with some not included. The profile shows roughly 180,000 clones, about 85% of them singletons. V dropped 3 bases and J dropped 6; count of bases not matched to a gene: 6. The CDR3 runs 14 residues. The germline V gene has CDR1 MNHEY and CDR2 SMNVEV (reference sequence). Enrolment of Seattle patients took place during active infection, and they were followed longitudinally. This clonotype was obtained from a woman between 50 and 59 years old with COVID-19, enrolled during active disease. J is TRBJ1-1 and V is TRBV27, with TRBD1 matching 8 bases. The specimen sequenced was peripheral blood. CDR3: CASSLTGDLAEAFF. The CDR3 region has the DNA TGTGCCAGCAGTTTGACAGGGGATTTGGCTGAAGCTTTCTTT.